The source of this T cell receptor beta chain is a study of metastatic and nonmetastatic thyroid tumors. Study as a whole: Repertoires were compared across blood and tumor or nodule tissue from malignant and benign thyroid patients.

Ahead of thyroid surgery, no patient had received treatment of any kind. Original methodology: Construction of a distant-metastasis classifier for papillary thyroid cancer relied on CDR3 differences across clinicopathological groups. TCRdb re-clonotyped the PCR reads through MiXCR. In this record, the V and J calls reflect TCRdb's handling and not the investigators' own analysis. The data contain about 20,000 clones, less than 45% of them singletons. The study, taken as a whole, reports: Patients with malignant thyroid tumors reportedly had significantly higher TCR beta diversity than those with benign nodules, in blood and tumor.

With 2 bases removed from V and 5 bases from J, the gap between germline ends came to 7 bases. This CDR3 spans 13 amino acids. This clone occurred a few times. Its target is not known. The origin of this receptor is a male donor with papillary thyroid cancer or a benign thyroid nodule (not recorded which). Some clones in this sample may be carry-over from other donors' samples. Sequencing used blood. This rearrangement joins TRBV12-3 or TRBV12-4 to TRBJ2-1; perhaps TRBD2 as D (6 bases). The CDR3 nucleotides read TGTGCCAGCAGTTTACCGGGGGACAATGAGCAGTTCTTC. Its protein product is CASSLPGDNEQFF.